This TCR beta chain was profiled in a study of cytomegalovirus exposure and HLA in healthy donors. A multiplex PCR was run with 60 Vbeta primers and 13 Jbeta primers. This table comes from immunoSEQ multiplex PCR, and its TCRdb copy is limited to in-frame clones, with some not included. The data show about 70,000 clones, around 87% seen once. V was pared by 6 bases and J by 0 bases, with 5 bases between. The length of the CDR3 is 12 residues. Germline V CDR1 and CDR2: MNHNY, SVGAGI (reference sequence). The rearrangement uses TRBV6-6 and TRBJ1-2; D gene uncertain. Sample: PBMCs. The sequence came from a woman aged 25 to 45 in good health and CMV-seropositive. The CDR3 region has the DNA TGTGCCAGCAGCAGGTCTAACTATGGCTACACCTTC. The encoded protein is CASSRSNYGYTF.